The 21 T cell receptor beta chains below all came from one sample that was sequenced in a study of tumor and adjacent non-tumor tissue in lung cancer. No cell sorting was done before RNA was extracted from the tissue. More than 3 cm separated this lung sample from the edge of the tumor. A modified ARM-PCR protocol with three rounds of nested PCR amplified TCRbeta. TCRdb independently ran MiXCR on the multiplex PCR reads; one entry per CDR3 protein. The table includes some 97,000 distinct CDR3 sequences, over 55% detected once. Sequenced sample: distant non-tumor lung tissue. Every receptor here comes from a man aged 25 to 40 with non-small cell lung cancer.

Concerning this clonotype itself: A junction end diverges from the germline sequence, so it may reflect a read error. The J gene is TRBJ1-2, the V gene TRBV11-2; D is unclear. This CDR3 contains 13 residues. Germline loops: CDR1 SGHAT, CDR2 FQNNGV. The CDR3 region has the DNA TGTGCCAGCAGCGATATAACTAACTATGGCTACACCTTT. Its protein is CASSDITNYGYTF.

A word on this clonotype: The junction does not match germline at one end; this may be a read error. The gene calls are TRBV4-2 and TRBJ2-1; 11 bases are a match to TRBD1. CDR1 is LGHNA, CDR2 YNFKEQ, per germline. The CDR3 has 13 residues. CDR3: CTSDRTGGDEQFF. CDR3 nucleotide sequence: TGTACCAGTGACCGGACAGGGGGCGATGAGCAGTTCTTC.

This clonotype was seen a handful of times. The gene calls are TRBV11-2 and TRBJ2-7; D perhaps matches TRBD1 (6 bases). The ends were cut back, 5 bases at V and 3 bases at J, with 14 bases in the middle. Germline V gene data show CDR1 as SGHAT and CDR2 as FQNNGV. This CDR3 has 14 amino acids. The CDR3 loop is CASSPPQGNYEQYF. In nucleotides, the CDR3 is TGTGCCAGCAGCCCTCCCCAGGGGAACTACGAGCAGTACTTC.

The genes are TRBV11-2 and TRBJ2-2, with D maybe TRBD2 (5 bases). Trimming shortened V by 9 bases and J by 3 bases, and 14 bases separated the two germline ends. The CDR3 covers 14 residues. Germline CDR1 and CDR2: SGHAT and FQNNGV. In DNA form, the CDR3 reads TGTGCCAGGACCTCCGGGATATACACCGGGGAGCTGTTTTTT. As protein: CARTSGIYTGELFF.

V is TRBV6-2 or TRBV6-3 and J is TRBJ1-5; 7 bases fit TRBD1. The ends lost 6 bases at V and 7 bases at J; junction bases unmatched: 9. This CDR3 spans 14 amino acids. Germline CDR1 MNHEY, CDR2 SVGEGT. CDR3 loop: CASRSGQDVQPQHF. CDR3 DNA sequence: TGTGCCAGCAGATCAGGACAGGATGTCCAGCCCCAGCATTTT.

This clonotype came up many times. The rearrangement joins TRBV19 to TRBJ2-5; D possibly matches TRBD1 or TRBD2 (5 bases each). CDR1 and CDR2 (germline): LNHDA, SQIVND (reference sequence). Trimming shortened V by 6 bases and J by 9 bases, and 17 bases separated the two germline ends. The length of the CDR3 is 13 residues. In DNA form, the CDR3 reads TGTGCCAGTAGGAGTAGGGGCCTGGGGGCCCAGTACTTC. Translated, it gives CASRSRGLGAQYF.

Turning to this clonotype: This may be a read error: a much more frequent sequence differs by one nucleotide. The chain uses TRBV6-2 or TRBV6-3 and TRBJ1-5; D may be TRBD1 (5 bases). The CDR3 extends over 13 amino acids. Germline V lookup: CDR1 MNHEY, CDR2 SVGEGT. The CDR3 reads CAGSWGETQPQHF. In DNA, the CDR3 is TGTGCCGGCAGTTGGGGGGAGACTCAGCCCCAGCATTTT.

As concerns this clonotype: This CDR3 fails to terminate in the conserved phenylalanine or tryptophan, so it likely reflects a read error. The chain recombines TRBV6-1 with TRBJ1-6; D may be TRBD1 (6 bases). The V and J ends lost 6 bases and 9 bases respectively, with 18 bases between them. Looked up from germline, CDR1 is MNHNS and CDR2 is SASEGT. The CDR3 is made up of 15 amino acids. The CDR3 region is CASRRQEVISSPLHL. CDR3 nucleotides: TGTGCCAGCAGGAGACAGGAGGTTATCAGTTCACCCCTCCACTTG.

In regard to this clonotype: Here the CDR3 omits its conserved ending phenylalanine or tryptophan, so a read error is the likely source. The chain carries TRBV20-1 and TRBJ2-1; 8 bases line up with TRBD2. The length of the CDR3 is 15 residues. The V gene end was trimmed by 6 bases and the J gene end by 8 bases; junction bases not matched to a gene: 15. Germline V gene data show CDR1 as DFQATT and CDR2 as SNEGSKA (reference sequence). The CDR3 DNA reads TGCAGTGCCCTGACCGTGACTAGCGTTCTCCATGAGCAGTTCTCT. Residues: CSALTVTSVLHEQFS.

On this clonotype itself: A much larger clone lies a single base off, so this may be a read error. This chain connects TRBV30 to TRBJ2-1; possible D gene TRBD2, 5 bases. CDR1 and CDR2 from the germline V gene are GTSNPN and SVGIG (reference sequence). V shed 3 bases and J shed 5 bases, with 11 bases lying between them. This CDR3 region has 13 residues. CDR3 DNA: TGTGCCTGGAGGGGAGCGAGAAACAATGAGCAGTTCTTC. It yields the protein CAWRGARNNEQFF. Together with reference TRBV30 and TRBJ2-1, the CDR3 gives the full variable domain: SQTIHQWPATLVQPVGSPLSLECTVEGTSNPNLYWYRQAAGRGLQLLFYSVGIGQISSEVPQNLSASRPQDRQFILSSKKLLLSDSGFYLCAWRGARNNEQFFGPGTRLTVL.

This clonotype has ten or more counts. The chain employs TRBV20-1 and TRBJ1-1, with unresolved D. Germline V lookup: CDR1 DFQATT, CDR2 SNEGSKA (reference sequence). The germline V and J ends were trimmed by 0 bases and 11 bases, with 10 bases remaining between them. This CDR3 has 11 amino acids. Here the CDR3 reads CSARDQARAFF. CDR3 DNA sequence: TGCAGTGCTAGAGACCAGGCTCGGGCTTTCTTT.

This clonotype was recorded a few times. CDR3 in DNA: TGTGCCTCCGAGTGGCAGGACCTAGAAACCCAGTACTTC. Protein: CASEWQDLETQYF. The chain joins TRBV30 to TRBJ2-5; D is uncertain. V gave up 7 bases and J gave up 8 bases, with 20 bases separating them. Germline loops: CDR1 GTSNPN, CDR2 SVGIG (reference sequence). The CDR3 contains 13 residues.

As regards this clonotype: A junction boundary mismatches the germline segment, possibly from a read error. The chain recombines TRBV5-1 with TRBJ2-7; weak D call: TRBD1 (5 bases). This CDR3 comprises 14 residues. CDR1 is SGHRS and CDR2 is YFSETQ in the germline V gene. CDR3 region: CTSSLFPGFHEQYF. The DNA of the CDR3 is TGCACCAGCAGCTTGTTCCCAGGGTTCCACGAGCAGTACTTC.

The chain couples TRBV11-2 to TRBJ2-7; D gene ambiguous. Germline CDR1 is SGHAT and CDR2 is FQNNGV. Trimming cost V 5 bases and J 0 bases, with 14 bases left between them. This CDR3 is built from 15 residues. The CDR3 region is CASSLKWIHSYEQYF. In DNA, the CDR3 is TGTGCCAGCAGCCTCAAGTGGATTCACTCCTACGAGCAGTACTTC. The whole variable domain, remainder taken from reference TRBV11-2 and TRBJ2-7, is EAGVAQSPRYKIIEKRQSVAFWCNPISGHATLYWYQQILGQGPKLLIQFQNNGVVDDSQLPKDRFSAERLKGVDSTLKIQPAKLEDSAVYLCASSLKWIHSYEQYFGPGTRLTVT.

This clonotype was counted a few times. The rearrangement joins TRBV24-1 to TRBJ1-5; no reliable D call. Trimming removed 3 bases from V and 4 bases from J, with 9 bases in between. This CDR3 is 14 amino acids long. Per the germline V gene, CDR1 is KGHDR and CDR2 is SFDVKD. The CDR3, as DNA: TGTGCCACCAGTGATAGTCCCGAAAATCAGCCCCAGCATTTT. As protein: CATSDSPENQPQHF.

This clonotype turned up a few times. The chain couples TRBV11-2 to TRBJ2-1, with unresolved D. V was clipped by 1 base and J by 7 bases, with 8 bases between them. This CDR3 comprises 13 residues. Germline V CDR1 and CDR2: SGHAT, FQNNGV. The CDR3 nucleotides are TGTGCCAGCAGCTTAGTATCGGCAAATGAGCAGTTCTTC. Translation gives CASSLVSANEQFF.

This clonotype came up a few times. The gene calls are TRBV5-8 and TRBJ2-1; tentative D call: TRBD2 (6 bases). This CDR3 comprises 15 residues. V lost 0 bases to trimming and J lost 2 bases, with 9 bases between them. CDR1 and CDR2 from the germline V gene are SGHTS and YDEGEE. CDR3 residues: CASSLEVAAYNEQFF. The CDR3 DNA reads as TGTGCCAGCAGCTTGGAGGTAGCGGCCTACAATGAGCAGTTCTTC.

As for this clonotype: Given the absence of the conserved phenylalanine or tryptophan at the CDR3 end, a read error is likely. V usage is TRBV29-1 and J usage is TRBJ2-2; the D gene is possibly TRBD1 (6 bases). Trimming removed 3 bases from V and 4 bases from J, with 15 bases in between. This CDR3 contains 15 residues. Germline V gives CDR1 SQVTM, CDR2 ANQGSEA. Written as DNA, the CDR3 is TGCAGCGTTGAGGGGGCGTATTCGAGCACCGGGGAGCTGTTTCTT. Amino acid sequence: CSVEGAYSSTGELFL.

Turning to this clonotype: This may be a read error: a much more frequent sequence differs by one nucleotide. V usage is TRBV6-6 and J usage is TRBJ2-3, with a possible D match to TRBD2 (7 bases). Germline-derived CDR1 and CDR2 are MNHNY and SVGAGI (reference sequence). This CDR3 is built from 17 residues. CDR3 residues: CVSSYSSLSGGQDTQYF. DNA for the CDR3: TGTGTCAGCAGTTACTCTTCTCTATCGGGGGGACAAGATACGCAGTATTTT.

Of note for this clonotype: A read error may explain this, as a much larger clone is one base away. This chain uses TRBV29-1 with TRBJ2-5; tentatively, D is TRBD1 (5 bases). Germline V gives CDR1 SQVTM, CDR2 ANQGSEA. The CDR3 runs 15 residues. Trimming left V 0 bases short and J 5 bases short, with 16 bases between. CDR3 amino acids: CSVEDNCWGRETQYF. Here the CDR3 DNA reads TGCAGCGTTGAAGATAATTGTTGGGGCAGGGAGACCCAGTACTTC.

In regard to this clonotype: One end of the junction does not line up with germline, which may come from a read error. The chain uses TRBV20-1 and TRBJ2-1, with D unresolved. Germline V lookup: CDR1 DFQATT, CDR2 SNEGSKA (reference sequence). The CDR3 sequence is 12 residues long. CDR3 sequence reads: CSSPTTWSERFF. CDR3 sequence (DNA): TGCAGTTCCCCCACGACATGGAGTGAGCGGTTCTTC.